This T cell receptor (beta chain) was captured in a study of Ad26.COV2.S vaccination and SARS-CoV-2 variants. Points on this clone: Its cognate antigen is unknown.

The protocol was immunoSEQ multiplex PCR, while the TCRdb copy is restricted to in-frame clones and leaves out a portion. The data hold 300,000 to 350,000 clones, with around 89% observed a single time. Treatment reported: roughly 19 received Ad26.COV2.S at low or high dose, single or two shots; 5 received placebo; per-sample allocation not given. Collection of the samples took place on day 63 after the first injection of vaccine or placebo. An Ad26 vector was used to express Wuhan-strain SARS-CoV-2 spike as the vaccine. The CDR3 runs 13 residues. Germline CDR1 and CDR2: MNHEY and SVGEGT. V lost 5 bases, J lost 4 bases, and 8 bases lay in between. Overall study findings and caveats: Vaccine recipients and placebo recipients showed similar non-spike TCR breadth. Participants in the vaccine arm had higher spike-specific TCR breadth; placebo recipients had lower.

The sequence came from a person between 18 and 65 years old who received the Ad26.COV2.S COVID-19 vaccine or a placebo. Sequencing was performed on peripheral blood, taken in a trial of Ad26.COV2.S vaccine versus placebo. The V call is TRBV6-2 or TRBV6-3, the J call TRBJ1-4; no firm D call. CDR3 sequence: CASSPSGNEKLFF. CDR3 sequence (DNA): TGTGCCAGCAGTCCGTCGGGTAATGAAAAACTGTTTTTT.